Each of the 7 T cell receptor beta chains below was sequenced from the same sample in a study of identical twins. TCRdb independently ran MiXCR on the 5' RACE reads; one entry per CDR3 protein. Of about 530,000 distinct CDR3 sequences in the sample, nearly 15% were seen once. These data were also filed under a second study, of yellow fever vaccine responses in identical twins.

Sequenced: CD4+ T cells sorted from blood. The receptors were sampled from a woman aged 18 to 35 in good health.

In its sample, this clonotype was seen a few times. This sequence joins TRBV28 and TRBJ1-4; D ambiguous. The CDR3 covers 14 residues. CDR1 and CDR2 (germline): MDHEN, SYDVKM. V was cut by 2 bases and J by 7 bases, with 11 bases left in between. CDR3 DNA: TGTGCCAGCAGTTTAGTGTGGGGTGGTGAAAAACTGTTTTTT. Its translation: CASSLVWGGEKLFF.

V is TRBV12-3 or TRBV12-4 and J is TRBJ2-1, with 11 positions matching TRBD2. The CDR3 has 15 residues. V lost 7 bases, J lost 6 bases, and 8 bases stayed unmatched. CDR3 in amino acids: CASNKGTSGSNEQFF. In DNA, the CDR3 is TGTGCCAGCAACAAGGGGACTAGCGGAAGCAATGAGCAGTTCTTC.

This clonotype was seen a few times. The V gene is TRBV5-1, the J gene TRBJ2-5; D tentatively fits TRBD1 or TRBD2 (5 bases each). V was shortened by 6 bases and J by 1 base, with 13 bases between the two germline ends. The CDR3 loop spans 14 amino acids. In germline, CDR1 is SGHRS, CDR2 YFSETQ. The CDR3 loop is CASTKPGTQETQYF. The CDR3 nucleotides are TGCGCCAGCACTAAGCCGGGGACCCAAGAGACCCAGTACTTC.

For the CDR3, the DNA is TGTGCCAGCAGAAGTGACGGAGAAGGCTATGGCTACACCTTC. Protein sequence: CASRSDGEGYGYTF. The chain joins TRBV28 to TRBJ1-2, with D hard to call. Trimming took off 6 bases at V and 4 bases at J, with 15 bases between the two ends. The length of the CDR3 is 14 residues. The germline CDR1 and CDR2 sequences are MDHEN and SYDVKM.

The J gene is TRBJ2-1, the V gene TRBV5-5; TRBD1 matches at 8 bases. Germline V gives CDR1 SGHKS, CDR2 YYEKEE (reference sequence). V was pared by 1 base and J by 3 bases, with 9 bases of the junction left unmatched. The CDR3 extends over 17 amino acids. The CDR3 here is CASSLNPTGAGYNEQFF. DNA of the CDR3: TGTGCCAGCAGCTTGAACCCGACAGGGGCTGGCTACAATGAGCAGTTCTTC.

The CDR3 DNA reads TGCAGTGCTAGAGGGACAGGTCAAGAGACCCAGTACTTC. Translating it yields CSARGTGQETQYF. The chain combines TRBV20-1 with TRBJ2-5, with 7 bases matching TRBD1. CDR3 length equals 13 residues. V was clipped by 1 base and J by 2 bases; unmatched bases: 1. CDR1 DFQATT and CDR2 SNEGSKA come from the germline V gene (reference sequence).

This clonotype occurred a few times. This rearrangement joins TRBV29-1 to TRBJ2-3; D not certain. The CDR3 runs 14 residues. Germline assignment: CDR1 SQVTM and CDR2 ANQGSEA. Trimming left V 7 bases short and J 5 bases short, with 19 bases between. The CDR3 is CSAVTAVRVDTQYF. The CDR3 region has the DNA TGCAGCGCTGTAACCGCGGTGCGTGTAGATACGCAGTATTTT.